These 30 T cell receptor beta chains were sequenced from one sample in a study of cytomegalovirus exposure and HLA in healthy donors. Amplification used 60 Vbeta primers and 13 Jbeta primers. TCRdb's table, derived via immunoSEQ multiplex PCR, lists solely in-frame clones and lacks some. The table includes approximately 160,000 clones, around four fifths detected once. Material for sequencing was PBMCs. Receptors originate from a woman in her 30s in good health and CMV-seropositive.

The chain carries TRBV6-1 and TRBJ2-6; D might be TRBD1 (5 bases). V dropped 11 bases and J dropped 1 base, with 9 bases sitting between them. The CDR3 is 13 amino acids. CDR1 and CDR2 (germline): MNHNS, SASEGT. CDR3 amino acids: CAVRESGANVLTF. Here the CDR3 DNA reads TGTGCCGTCAGGGAATCTGGGGCCAACGTCCTGACTTTC.

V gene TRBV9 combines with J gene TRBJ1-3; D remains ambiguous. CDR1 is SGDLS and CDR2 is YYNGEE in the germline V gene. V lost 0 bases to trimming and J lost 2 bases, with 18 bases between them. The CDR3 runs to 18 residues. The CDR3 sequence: CASSVGPLISGTGNTIYF. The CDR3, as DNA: TGTGCCAGCAGCGTAGGCCCTTTAATTTCCGGGACTGGAAACACCATATATTTT.

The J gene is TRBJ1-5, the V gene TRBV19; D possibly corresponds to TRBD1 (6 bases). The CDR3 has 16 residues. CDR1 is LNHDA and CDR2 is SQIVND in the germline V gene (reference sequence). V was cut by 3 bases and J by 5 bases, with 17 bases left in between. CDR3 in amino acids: CASSIRTAGVHQPQHF. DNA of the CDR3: TGTGCCAGTAGTATTAGAACGGCAGGGGTACATCAGCCCCAGCATTTT.

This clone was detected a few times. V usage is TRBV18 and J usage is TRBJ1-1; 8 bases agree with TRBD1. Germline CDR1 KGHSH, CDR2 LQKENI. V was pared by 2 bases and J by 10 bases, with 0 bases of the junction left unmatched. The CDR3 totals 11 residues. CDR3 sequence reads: CASSPGQGAFF. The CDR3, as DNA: TGTGCCAGCTCACCAGGACAGGGAGCTTTCTTT.

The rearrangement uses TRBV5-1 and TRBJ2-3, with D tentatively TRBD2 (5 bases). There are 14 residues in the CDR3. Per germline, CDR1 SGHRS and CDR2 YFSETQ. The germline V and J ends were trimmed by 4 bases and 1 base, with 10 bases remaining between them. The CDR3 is CASSLSSGTDTQYF. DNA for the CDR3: TGCGCCAGCAGCCTCAGTAGCGGCACAGATACGCAGTATTTT.

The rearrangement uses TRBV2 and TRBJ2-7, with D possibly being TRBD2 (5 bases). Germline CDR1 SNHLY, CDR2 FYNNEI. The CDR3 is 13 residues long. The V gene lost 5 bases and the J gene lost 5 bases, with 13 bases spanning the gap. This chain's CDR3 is CASSKSWGDEQYF. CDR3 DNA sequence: TGTGCCAGCAGTAAGTCGTGGGGAGACGAGCAGTACTTC.

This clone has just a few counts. In nucleotides, the CDR3 is TGTGCCAGCAGCCAGACTGGCACCGGGGAGCTGTTTTTT. As protein: CASSQTGTGELFF. This chain joins TRBV4-2 and TRBJ2-2, with D unresolved. This CDR3 comprises 13 residues. CDR1 LGHNA and CDR2 YNFKEQ come from the germline V gene. Trimming removed 3 bases from V and 4 bases from J, with 6 bases in between.

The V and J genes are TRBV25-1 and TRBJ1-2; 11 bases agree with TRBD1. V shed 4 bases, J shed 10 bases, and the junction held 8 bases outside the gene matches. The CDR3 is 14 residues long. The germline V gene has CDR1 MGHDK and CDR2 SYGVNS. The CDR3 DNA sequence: TGTGCCAGCAGTGCCCCCGGGACAGGGGGGATCTACACCTTC. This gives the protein CASSAPGTGGIYTF.

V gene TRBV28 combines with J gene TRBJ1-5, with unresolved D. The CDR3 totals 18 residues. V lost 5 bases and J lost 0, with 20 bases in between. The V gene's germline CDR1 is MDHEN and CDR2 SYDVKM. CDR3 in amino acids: CASSHFIHLEVSNQPQHF. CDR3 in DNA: TGTGCCAGCAGTCATTTTATCCACCTGGAGGTTAGCAATCAGCCCCAGCATTTT.

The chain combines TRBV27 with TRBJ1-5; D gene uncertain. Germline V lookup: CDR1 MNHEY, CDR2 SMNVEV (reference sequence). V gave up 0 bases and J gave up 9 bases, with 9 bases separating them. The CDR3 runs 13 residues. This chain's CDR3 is CASSLSVGRPQHF. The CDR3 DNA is TGTGCCAGCAGTTTATCGGTGGGGAGGCCCCAGCATTTT.

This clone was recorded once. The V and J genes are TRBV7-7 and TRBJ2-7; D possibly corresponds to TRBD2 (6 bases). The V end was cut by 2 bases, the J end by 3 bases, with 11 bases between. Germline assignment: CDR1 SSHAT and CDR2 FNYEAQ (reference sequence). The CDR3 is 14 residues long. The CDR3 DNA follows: TGTGCCAGCAGCTTAAGTCCGGAGGGCTACGAGCAGTACTTC. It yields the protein CASSLSPEGYEQYF. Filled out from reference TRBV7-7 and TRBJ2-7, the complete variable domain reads GAGVSQSPRYKVTKRGQDVTLRCDPISSHATLYWYQQALGQGPEFLTYFNYEAQPDKSGLPSDRFSAERPEGSISTLTIQRTEQRDSAMYRCASSLSPEGYEQYFGPGTRLTVT.

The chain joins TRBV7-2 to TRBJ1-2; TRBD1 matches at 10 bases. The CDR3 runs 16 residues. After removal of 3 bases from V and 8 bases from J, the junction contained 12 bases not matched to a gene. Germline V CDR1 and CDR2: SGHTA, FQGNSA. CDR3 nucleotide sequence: TGTGCCAGCAGCTTTAGCGCGGGGACAGGGGAAGGCGGCTACACCTTC. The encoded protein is CASSFSAGTGEGGYTF.

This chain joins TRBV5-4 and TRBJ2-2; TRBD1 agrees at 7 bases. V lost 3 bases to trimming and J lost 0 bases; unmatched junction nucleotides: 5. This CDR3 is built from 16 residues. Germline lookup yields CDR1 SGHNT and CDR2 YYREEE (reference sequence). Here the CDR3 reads CASSWDSPANTGELFF. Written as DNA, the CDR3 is TGTGCCAGCAGCTGGGACAGCCCCGCGAACACCGGGGAGCTGTTTTTT.

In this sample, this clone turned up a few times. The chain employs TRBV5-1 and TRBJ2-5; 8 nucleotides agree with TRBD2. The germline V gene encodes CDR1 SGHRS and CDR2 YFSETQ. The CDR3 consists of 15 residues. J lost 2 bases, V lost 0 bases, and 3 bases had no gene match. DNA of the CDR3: TGCGCCAGCAGCTTGGGGGCTAGCGGGCAAGAGACCCAGTACTTC. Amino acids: CASSLGASGQETQYF.

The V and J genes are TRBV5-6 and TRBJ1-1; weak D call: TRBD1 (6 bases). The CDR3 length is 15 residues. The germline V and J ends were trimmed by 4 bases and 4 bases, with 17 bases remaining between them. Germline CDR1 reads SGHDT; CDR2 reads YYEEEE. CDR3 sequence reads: CASSGPGGGATEAFF. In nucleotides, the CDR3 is TGTGCCAGCAGCGGACCAGGTGGGGGGGCCACTGAAGCTTTCTTT.

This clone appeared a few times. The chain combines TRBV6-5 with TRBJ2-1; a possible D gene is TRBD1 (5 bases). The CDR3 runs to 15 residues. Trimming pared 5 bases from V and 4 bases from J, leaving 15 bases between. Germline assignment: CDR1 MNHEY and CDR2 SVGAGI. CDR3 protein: CASSGRGPLYNEQFF. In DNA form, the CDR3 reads TGTGCCAGCAGTGGAAGGGGTCCCCTTTACAATGAGCAGTTCTTC.

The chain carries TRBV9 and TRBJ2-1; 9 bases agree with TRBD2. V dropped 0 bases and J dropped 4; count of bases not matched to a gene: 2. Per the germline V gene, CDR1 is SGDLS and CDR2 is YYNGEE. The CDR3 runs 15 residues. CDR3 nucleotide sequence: TGTGCCAGCAGCGTAGGGACTAGCGTATACAATGAGCAGTTCTTC. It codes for CASSVGTSVYNEQFF.

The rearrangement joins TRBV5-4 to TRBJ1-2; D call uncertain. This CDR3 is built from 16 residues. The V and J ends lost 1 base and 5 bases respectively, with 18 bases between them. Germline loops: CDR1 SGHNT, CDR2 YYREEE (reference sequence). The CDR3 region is CASSLMQVSPRYGYTF. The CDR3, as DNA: TGTGCCAGCAGCTTGATGCAGGTTTCTCCACGATATGGCTACACCTTC. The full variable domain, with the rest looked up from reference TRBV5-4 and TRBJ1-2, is ETGVTQSPTHLIKTRGQQVTLRCSSQSGHNTVSWYQQALGQGPQFIFQYYREEENGRGNFPPRFSGLQFPNYSSELNVNALELDDSALYLCASSLMQVSPRYGYTFGSGTRLTVV.

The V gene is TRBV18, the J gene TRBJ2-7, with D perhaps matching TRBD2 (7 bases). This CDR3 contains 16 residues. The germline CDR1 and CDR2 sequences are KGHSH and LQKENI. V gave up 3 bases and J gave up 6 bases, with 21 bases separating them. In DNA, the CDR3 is TGTGCCAGCTCACCCGCGGGGGCAGGGCCTACAGGCGAGCAGTACTTC. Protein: CASSPAGAGPTGEQYF.

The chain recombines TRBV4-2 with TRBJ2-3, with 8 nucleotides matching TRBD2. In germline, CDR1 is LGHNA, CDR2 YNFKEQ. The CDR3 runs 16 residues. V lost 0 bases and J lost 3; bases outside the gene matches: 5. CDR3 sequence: CASSQDVPGGTDTQYF. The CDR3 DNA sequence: TGTGCCAGCAGCCAAGATGTACCGGGAGGGACAGATACGCAGTATTTT.

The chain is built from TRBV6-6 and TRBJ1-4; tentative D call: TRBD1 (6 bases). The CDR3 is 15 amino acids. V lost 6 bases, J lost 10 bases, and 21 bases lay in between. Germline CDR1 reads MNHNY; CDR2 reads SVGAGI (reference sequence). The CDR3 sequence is CASRETGTSSAKLFF. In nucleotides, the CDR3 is TGTGCCAGCAGGGAAACCGGGACATCCTCAGCAAAACTGTTTTTT.

CDR3 DNA sequence: TGTGCCACCACAGGGGCTGGAAACACCATATATTTT. This gives the protein CATTGAGNTIYF. V is TRBV28 and J is TRBJ1-3, with 7 bases identical to TRBD1. Germline V gene data show CDR1 as MDHEN and CDR2 as SYDVKM. The CDR3 is 12 amino acids. V shed 10 bases and J 2 bases; nucleotides not matched to a gene: 2.

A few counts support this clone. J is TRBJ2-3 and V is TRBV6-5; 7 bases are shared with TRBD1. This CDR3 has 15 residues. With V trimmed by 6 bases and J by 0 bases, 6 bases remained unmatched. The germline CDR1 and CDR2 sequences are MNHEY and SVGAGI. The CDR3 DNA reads TGTGCCAGCAGCCCCGGGACAGCCAGCACAGATACGCAGTATTTT. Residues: CASSPGTASTDTQYF.

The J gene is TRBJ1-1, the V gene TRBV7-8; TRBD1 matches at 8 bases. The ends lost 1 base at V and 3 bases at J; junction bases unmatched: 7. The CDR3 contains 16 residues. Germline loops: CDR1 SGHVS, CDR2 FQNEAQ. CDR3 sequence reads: CASSLGQGAFDTEAFF. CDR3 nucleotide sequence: TGTGCCAGCAGCTTAGGTCAGGGGGCCTTCGACACTGAAGCTTTCTTT.

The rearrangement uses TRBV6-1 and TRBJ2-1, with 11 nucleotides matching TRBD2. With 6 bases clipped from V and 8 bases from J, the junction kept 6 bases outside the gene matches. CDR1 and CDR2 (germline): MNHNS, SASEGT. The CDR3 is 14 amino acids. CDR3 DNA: TGTGCCAGCAGGAAACTAGCGGGAGTGGATGAGCAGTTCTTC. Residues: CASRKLAGVDEQFF.

The CDR3 here is CASEGSAGDRYNEQFF. The CDR3 DNA follows: TGTGCCAGCGAAGGTTCCGCGGGAGATAGGTACAATGAGCAGTTCTTC. The chain has TRBV6-6 and TRBJ2-1; 7 bases agree with TRBD2. CDR1 and CDR2 from the germline V gene are MNHNY and SVGAGI (reference sequence). Losses at the gene ends were 8 bases for V and 4 bases for J; bases not matched to a gene: 14. CDR3 size: 16 residues.

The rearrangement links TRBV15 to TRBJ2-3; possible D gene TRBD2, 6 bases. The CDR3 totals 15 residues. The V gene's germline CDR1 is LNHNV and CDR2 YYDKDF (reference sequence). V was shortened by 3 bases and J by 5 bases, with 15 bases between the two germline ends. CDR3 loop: CATSRSRDRRDTQYF. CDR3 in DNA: TGTGCCACCAGCAGGTCGCGGGACCGTAGAGATACGCAGTATTTT.

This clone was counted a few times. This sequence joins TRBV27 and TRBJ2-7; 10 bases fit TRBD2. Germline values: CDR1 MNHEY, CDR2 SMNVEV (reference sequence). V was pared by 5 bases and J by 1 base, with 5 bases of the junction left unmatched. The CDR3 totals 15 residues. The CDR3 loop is CASSGTSGASYEQYF. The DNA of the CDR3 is TGTGCCAGCAGTGGAACTAGCGGGGCGTCCTACGAGCAGTACTTC.

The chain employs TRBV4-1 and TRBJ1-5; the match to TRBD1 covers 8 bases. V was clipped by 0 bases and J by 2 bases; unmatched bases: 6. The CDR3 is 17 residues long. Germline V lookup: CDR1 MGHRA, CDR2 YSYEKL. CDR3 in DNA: TGCGCCAGCAGCCAAGACTCAGGGGGCCAAGGCAATCAGCCCCAGCATTTT. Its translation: CASSQDSGGQGNQPQHF.

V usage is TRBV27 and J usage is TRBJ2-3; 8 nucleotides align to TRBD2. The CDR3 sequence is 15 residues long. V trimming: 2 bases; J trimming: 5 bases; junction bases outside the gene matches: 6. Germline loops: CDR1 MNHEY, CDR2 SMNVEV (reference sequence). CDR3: CASSLVAGWGDTQYF. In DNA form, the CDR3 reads TGTGCCAGCAGTTTAGTAGCGGGATGGGGAGATACGCAGTATTTT.